These 26 T cell receptor beta chains share one sample of origin, sequenced in a study of T-cell reconstitution after alpha-beta-depleted transplantation in children. Unique molecular identifiers featured in how the TCRbeta library was prepared. TCRdb redid the calling of the PCR reads with MiXCR, one entry per CDR3 protein. The sample records around 450,000 distinct CDR3 sequences, around two fifths being singletons. Sequencing used PBMCs, obtained before TCRalphabeta/CD19-depleted stem cell transplant. Source of these receptors: a girl under 10 years old with aplastic anemia, due to receive a stem cell transplant.

The chain joins TRBV27 to TRBJ1-2; D unresolved. Germline CDR1 is MNHEY and CDR2 is SMNVEV (reference sequence). With 2 bases removed from V and 3 bases from J, the gap between germline ends came to 13 bases. CDR3 size: 15 residues. In DNA form, the CDR3 reads TGTGCCAGCAGTTTAGGGTCAGAGGCGTACTATGGCTACACCTTC. It yields the protein CASSLGSEAYYGYTF.

This clonotype occurred a few times. The chain has TRBV6-5 and TRBJ2-5, with a weak D call TRBD1 (6 bases). V shed 4 bases and J shed 4 bases, with 13 bases lying between them. From germline, CDR1 is MNHEY and CDR2 SVGAGI. This CDR3 is built from 14 residues. The CDR3 reads CASSSPAGVETQYF. CDR3 nucleotide sequence: TGTGCCAGCAGTTCACCGGCAGGGGTAGAGACCCAGTACTTC.

This clonotype has a handful of counts. V usage is TRBV29-1 and J usage is TRBJ2-5; possibly TRBD2 for D (5 bases). The CDR3 sequence is 12 residues long. V gave up 5 bases and J gave up 5 bases, with 12 bases separating them. The germline CDR1 and CDR2 sequences are SQVTM and ANQGSEA. The CDR3 DNA is TGCAGCGTTCAAGGGCGAGGGGAGACCCAGTACTTC. Amino acids: CSVQGRGETQYF.

The chain has TRBV7-2 and TRBJ1-2, with D possibly matching TRBD1 (5 bases). Germline V gives CDR1 SGHTA, CDR2 FQGNSA. The CDR3 covers 15 residues. Trimming removed 5 bases at V and 2 bases at J, with 15 bases between. CDR3 sequence: CASSPRTGGNYGYTF. The CDR3 region has the DNA TGTGCCAGCAGCCCCCGGACGGGGGGGAACTATGGCTACACCTTC.

In its sample, this clonotype was seen many times. The J gene is TRBJ2-7, the V gene TRBV12-3 or TRBV12-4; D perhaps matches TRBD1 (6 bases). The CDR3 contains 15 residues. V shed 5 bases and J shed 2 bases, with 16 bases lying between them. Here the CDR3 DNA reads TGTGCCAGCAGTCCCGAACAGGGAAGGACCTACGAGCAGTACTTC. Amino acid sequence: CASSPEQGRTYEQYF.

In its sample, this clonotype was seen many times. This chain connects TRBV7-8 to TRBJ2-7; TRBD2 matches at 11 bases. CDR3 length equals 18 residues. Looked up from germline, CDR1 is SGHVS and CDR2 is FQNEAQ. The V gene end was trimmed by 2 bases and the J gene end by 1 base; junction bases not matched to a gene: 10. CDR3 sequence: CASSLLSGASGRSYEQYF. For the CDR3, the DNA is TGTGCCAGCAGCTTACTGAGCGGGGCTAGCGGGAGGTCCTACGAGCAGTACTTC.

This clonotype was counted only a few times. The chain employs TRBV4-1 and TRBJ2-7, with D maybe TRBD2 (5 bases). The CDR3 has 14 residues. V lost 7 bases to trimming and J lost 5 bases, with 18 bases between them. Germline V gives CDR1 MGHRA, CDR2 YSYEKL. CDR3 bases: TGCGCCAGCACCCTAAAGGTAGGGAGCAACGAGCAGTACTTC. Residues: CASTLKVGSNEQYF.

This clonotype turned up a few times. J is TRBJ1-1 and V is TRBV6-2 or TRBV6-3, with TRBD1 as a possible D gene (5 bases). This CDR3 has 15 residues. In germline, CDR1 is MNHEY, CDR2 SVGEGT. Trimming left V 4 bases short and J 0 bases short, with 12 bases between. The CDR3 spells CASSSQGGVNTEAFF. CDR3 in DNA: TGTGCCAGCAGTTCCCAGGGAGGGGTGAACACTGAAGCTTTCTTT.

The sample holds many counts of this clonotype. This rearrangement joins TRBV20-1 to TRBJ2-7; D ambiguous. CDR1 and CDR2 (germline): DFQATT, SNEGSKA (reference sequence). The CDR3 contains 13 residues. V was trimmed by 3 bases and J by 1 base, leaving 10 bases between them. This CDR3 reads CSASSLDSYEQYF. CDR3 DNA: TGCAGTGCTAGTTCGCTAGATTCCTACGAGCAGTACTTC.

This clonotype was seen more than once but under ten times. The chain combines TRBV28 with TRBJ1-2; 10 nucleotides align to TRBD1. Germline trimming cut 9 bases from V and 5 bases from J; bases unmatched to any gene: 3. CDR1 is MDHEN, CDR2 SYDVKM, per germline. The CDR3 length is 12 residues. The CDR3 nucleotides are TGTGCCAGTGGGGACAGGGGTTATGGCTACACCTTC. Translation: CASGDRGYGYTF.

This chain connects TRBV7-9 to TRBJ1-1, with 9 positions matching TRBD1. The germline gives CDR1 SEHNR, CDR2 FQNEAQ (reference sequence). CDR3 length equals 14 residues. The ends lost 5 bases at V and 11 bases at J; junction bases unmatched: 12. For the CDR3, the DNA is TGTGCCAGCAGCGCAGAGGGACAGGGAGGAGGCGCTTTCTTT. Translated, it gives CASSAEGQGGGAFF.

The chain recombines TRBV21-1 with TRBJ2-7; the tabulated D call, TRBD2, remains unverified against the DNA. TRBV21-1 is a listed pseudogene. The CDR3 extends over 16 amino acids. The CDR3 loop is CASSTQGISGRAQQYF. CDR3 sequence (DNA): TGTGCCAGCAGCACCCAAGGGATTAGCGGGAGGGCCCAGCAGTACTTC.

In this sample, this clonotype turned up many times. The chain links TRBV3-1 to TRBJ2-7; possibly TRBD2 for D (5 bases). From germline, CDR1 is LGHDT and CDR2 YNNKEL (reference sequence). The V end lost 11 bases, the J end lost 6 bases, and 14 bases lay between the germline ends. The CDR3 sequence is 11 residues long. The CDR3 DNA is TGTGCCGCCCAGAGAGGGCTCGAGCAGTACTTC. This codes for CAAQRGLEQYF.

Ten or more counts support this clonotype. The V call is TRBV12-3 or TRBV12-4, the J call TRBJ2-1; D gene unclear. The CDR3 spans 14 residues. With 4 bases removed from V and 7 bases from J, the gap between germline ends came to 14 bases. The CDR3 loop reads CASSSHGVRNEQFF. The DNA of the CDR3 is TGTGCCAGCAGTTCCCACGGAGTAAGGAATGAGCAGTTCTTC.

In its sample, this clonotype was seen a few times. This chain connects TRBV14 to TRBJ2-7; D unclear. V lost 3 bases and J lost 3, with 9 bases in between. Germline loops: CDR1 SGHDN, CDR2 FVKESK. This CDR3 region has 13 residues. The CDR3 is CASSHKAVYEQYF. The CDR3 region has the DNA TGTGCCAGCAGCCACAAGGCAGTCTACGAGCAGTACTTC. Variable domain in full (rest from reference TRBV14 and TRBJ2-7): EAGVTQFPSHSVIEKGQTVTLRCDPISGHDNLYWYRRVMGKEIKFLLHFVKESKQDESGMPNNRFLAERTGGTYSTLKVQPAELEDSGVYFCASSHKAVYEQYFGPGTRLTVT.

The CDR3 is CSASGGSSYNEQFF. Written as DNA, the CDR3 is TGCAGTGCTAGCGGCGGAAGCTCCTACAATGAGCAGTTCTTC. This sequence joins TRBV20-1 and TRBJ2-1; D unclear. V was clipped by 3 bases and J by 0 bases, with 9 bases between them. The germline gives CDR1 DFQATT, CDR2 SNEGSKA (reference sequence). CDR3 length equals 14 residues.

For the CDR3, the DNA is TGTGCCAGCAGTTACTCGGGACAGATGAACACTGAAGCTTTCTTT. It yields the protein CASSYSGQMNTEAFF. This sequence joins TRBV6-5 and TRBJ1-1; TRBD1 matches at 7 bases. The CDR3 totals 15 residues. With 0 bases clipped from V and 0 bases from J, the junction kept 1 base outside the gene matches. The germline CDR1 and CDR2 sequences are MNHEY and SVGAGI.

This clonotype was observed once. The chain has TRBV6-1 and TRBJ2-5; TRBD1 matches 7 bases. J was trimmed by 2 bases and V by 6 bases; bases with no gene match: 9. Germline V gene lookup returns CDR1 MNHNS and CDR2 SASEGT. The length of the CDR3 is 15 residues. The CDR3 DNA reads as TGTGCCAGCAGACGTTCGGGACAGAATCAAGAGACCCAGTACTTC. Amino acid sequence: CASRRSGQNQETQYF.

This sequence joins TRBV15 and TRBJ1-2; 9 bases map to TRBD1. The V gene's germline CDR1 is LNHNV and CDR2 YYDKDF (reference sequence). After removal of 0 bases from V and 5 bases from J, the junction contained 7 bases not matched to a gene. CDR3 size: 16 residues. Written as DNA, the CDR3 is TGTGCCACCAGCAGAGAACGCGGGACAGGGATATATGGCTACACCTTC. This encodes CATSRERGTGIYGYTF.

The chain has TRBV9 and TRBJ2-5; TRBD2 matches at 8 bases. CDR1 is SGDLS and CDR2 is YYNGEE in the germline V gene. The CDR3 covers 15 residues. V lost 0 bases to trimming and J lost 5 bases; unmatched junction nucleotides: 6. CDR3 residues: CASSVESGSRETQYF. The CDR3 nucleotides are TGTGCCAGCAGCGTAGAGAGCGGGAGTAGGGAGACCCAGTACTTC.

J is TRBJ2-7 and V is TRBV19; D unclear. This CDR3 has 12 residues. From germline, CDR1 is LNHDA and CDR2 SQIVND (reference sequence). The ends were cut back, 3 bases at V and 2 bases at J, with 5 bases in the middle. CDR3 coding DNA: TGTGCCAGTAGTATCCAGACCTACGAGCAGTACTTC. Its translation is CASSIQTYEQYF.

This clonotype was picked up one time. At one end, the junction sequence differs from germline, possibly due to a read error. The chain joins TRBV19 to TRBJ2-7, with 7 bases identical to TRBD1. CDR1 and CDR2 (germline): LNHDA, SQIVND (reference sequence). The CDR3 is 15 residues long. CDR3 sequence (DNA): TGTGCCAGTAGGGGGACAGATCCTAGCTCCTACGAGCAGTCCTTC. Translating gives CASRGTDPSSYEQSF.

This clonotype was counted many times. This chain joins TRBV12-5 and TRBJ1-5, with TRBD1 matching 10 bases. The CDR3 extends over 16 amino acids. Germline trimming cut 2 bases from V and 4 bases from J; bases unmatched to any gene: 5. The germline V gene encodes CDR1 LGHNT and CDR2 FRNRAP. The CDR3 here is CASGLTGTGVNQPQHF. In nucleotides, the CDR3 is TGTGCTAGTGGTTTGACCGGGACAGGGGTAAATCAGCCCCAGCATTTT.

This clonotype came up many times. The chain is built from TRBV5-1 and TRBJ2-5; tentative D call: TRBD1 (8 bases). CDR3 length: 19 amino acids. CDR1 is SGHRS and CDR2 is YFSETQ in the germline V gene. Trimming removed 0 bases at V and 5 bases at J, with 26 bases between. The CDR3 loop reads CASSLAVGQGGRPVETQYF. CDR3 nucleotide sequence: TGCGCCAGCAGCTTGGCCGTTGGACAGGGAGGGCGGCCGGTGGAGACCCAGTACTTC.

This clonotype was observed once. The V and J genes are TRBV7-3 and TRBJ1-5, with D possibly being TRBD1 (6 bases). The V end was cut by 1 base, the J end by 9 bases, with 10 bases between. CDR3 size: 13 residues. Looked up from germline, CDR1 is SGHTA and CDR2 is FQGTGA. The CDR3 loop is CASSLRGGTPQHF. CDR3 DNA sequence: TGTGCCAGCAGCTTAAGGGGGGGCACGCCCCAGCATTTT.

The DNA of the CDR3 is TGTGCCAGCAGCCAAAGGACCCAGTACTTC. Protein product: CASSQRTQYF. The V and J genes are TRBV3-1 and TRBJ2-5; D remains ambiguous. The CDR3 loop spans 10 amino acids. V was trimmed by 2 bases and J by 7 bases, leaving 2 bases between them. The germline CDR1 and CDR2 sequences are LGHDT and YNNKEL (reference sequence).